The 21 T cell receptor beta chains in this list originate from one sample, sequenced in a study of shared clonotypes between healthy human individuals. Libraries were prepared by immunoSEQ multiplex PCR; TCRdb keeps only in-frame clonotypes and omits some of them. Here the sample spans 2 million to 2.5 million clones, approximately 93% being singletons. Material: naive CD4+ T cells from PBMCs. As for subset: CD45RA+ positively selected. These receptors came from a man between 18 and 29 years old in good health. Some clones in this sample may be carry-over from other donors' samples.

The V and J genes are TRBV7-3 and TRBJ1-1, with D hard to call. Germline loops: CDR1 SGHTA, CDR2 FQGTGA. This CDR3 comprises 14 residues. V lost 3 bases and J 2 bases, leaving 10 bases between the germline ends. CDR3 sequence (DNA): TGTGCCAGCAGCTTGAGGAGCGGAAACACTGAAGCTTTCTTT. It encodes CASSLRSGNTEAFF.

The chain has TRBV5-1 and TRBJ2-7; maybe TRBD1 (6 bases). The CDR3 totals 13 residues. V was shortened by 4 bases and J by 3 bases, with 11 bases between the two germline ends. CDR1 is SGHRS, CDR2 YFSETQ, per germline. The chain's CDR3 is CASSAGQNYEQYF. CDR3 coding DNA: TGCGCCAGCAGCGCCGGACAGAACTACGAGCAGTACTTC.

The chain carries TRBV7-9 and TRBJ1-4; weak D call: TRBD1 (5 bases). V lost 4 bases and J lost 0, with 9 bases in between. Germline V gives CDR1 SEHNR, CDR2 FQNEAQ (reference sequence). The CDR3 has 15 residues. The CDR3, as DNA: TGTGCCAGCAGCTCGCCGGGGCCAACTAATGAAAAACTGTTTTTT. Translated: CASSSPGPTNEKLFF.

This chain links TRBV5-4 with TRBJ1-1; no firm D call. The CDR3 is made up of 15 amino acids. Germline-derived CDR1 and CDR2 are SGHNT and YYREEE (reference sequence). Between the trimmed V and J ends, which lost 5 bases and 1 base, there was a span of 15 bases. CDR3: CASSKVGAPNTEAFF. For the CDR3, the DNA is TGTGCCAGCAGTAAAGTGGGAGCGCCGAACACTGAAGCTTTCTTT.

The chain joins TRBV5-1 to TRBJ1-4, with 8 bases aligning to TRBD1. The germline V gene encodes CDR1 SGHRS and CDR2 YFSETQ. The V gene end was trimmed by 4 bases and the J gene end by 3 bases; junction bases not matched to a gene: 5. CDR3 length equals 15 residues. The DNA for the CDR3 is TGCGCCAGCAGCCCGGACAGGGCTTCTAATGAAAAACTGTTTTTT. It translates to CASSPDRASNEKLFF.

The chain has TRBV7-3 and TRBJ1-2; D uncertain. V gave up 1 base and J gave up 7 bases, with 10 bases separating them. CDR3 length equals 13 residues. The germline gives CDR1 SGHTA, CDR2 FQGTGA. CDR3 in DNA: TGTGCCAGCAGCTTAAAGGCGGGAGGTGGCTACACCTTC. Its protein product is CASSLKAGGGYTF.

The chain is built from TRBV7-3 and TRBJ2-5; 14 bases map to TRBD2. J gave up 5 bases and V 5 bases, and 10 bases lay outside the gene matches. The CDR3 totals 17 residues. The germline gives CDR1 SGHTA, CDR2 FQGTGA. Here the CDR3 reads CASSVGTSGSDRETQYF. CDR3 nucleotide sequence: TGTGCCAGCAGCGTAGGGACTAGCGGGAGTGATAGGGAGACCCAGTACTTC.

This clone was seen a single time. The rearrangement joins TRBV6-1 to TRBJ2-7; D uncertain. CDR3 length: 14 residues. V was pared by 3 bases and J by 7 bases, with 16 bases between. The germline gives CDR1 MNHNS, CDR2 SASEGT. CDR3 region: CASSDWAPMGEQYF. Here the CDR3 DNA reads TGTGCCAGCAGTGATTGGGCACCGATGGGGGAGCAGTACTTC.

The genes are TRBV19 and TRBJ2-3; D is perhaps TRBD2 (5 bases). The CDR3 is 16 residues long. The V end lost 7 bases, the J end lost 1 base, and 18 bases lay between the germline ends. In germline, CDR1 is LNHDA, CDR2 SQIVND (reference sequence). Written as DNA, the CDR3 is TGTGCCAGTACCCTCCGTGCGGCGGGCCGCACAGATACGCAGTATTTT. Its translation is CASTLRAAGRTDTQYF. Filled out from reference TRBV19 and TRBJ2-3, the complete variable domain reads DGGITQSPKYLFRKEGQNVTLSCEQNLNHDAMYWYRQDPGQGLRLIYYSQIVNDFQKGDIAEGYSVSREKKESFPLTVTSAQKNPTAFYLCASTLRAAGRTDTQYFGPGTRLTVL.

Details on this clone: Other DNA sequences in the sample encode the same CDR3. The chain combines TRBV6-5 with TRBJ2-7, with D perhaps matching TRBD1 (6 bases). Trimming stripped 2 bases from V and 3 bases from J, with 8 bases between. Germline V lookup: CDR1 MNHEY, CDR2 SVGAGI. This CDR3 region has 13 residues. The CDR3 reads CASSYDRNYEQYF. The CDR3 DNA reads as TGTGCCAGCAGTTACGACAGGAACTACGAGCAGTACTTC.

The V and J genes are TRBV28 and TRBJ1-1; a weak D match, TRBD1 (5 bases). Germline V CDR1 and CDR2: MDHEN, SYDVKM. CDR3 size: 14 residues. V gave up 1 base and J gave up 5 bases, with 11 bases separating them. The CDR3 loop reads CASSLSRVGTEAFF. CDR3 bases: TGTGCCAGCAGTTTATCCAGGGTGGGGACTGAAGCTTTCTTT.

This clone was recorded once. The chain links TRBV28 to TRBJ2-7; TRBD1 matches 12 bases. Trimming took 5 bases from V and 1 from J; bases not matched to a gene: 3. CDR1 is MDHEN, CDR2 SYDVKM, per germline. This CDR3 is 15 amino acids long. Written as DNA, the CDR3 is TGTGCCAGCAGTCCGGGACAGGGGGCTTCCTACGAGCAGTACTTC. Protein product: CASSPGQGASYEQYF.

The CDR3 region has the DNA TGTGCCAGCACTATAGGGATCACCTACAATGAGCAGTTCTTC. It yields the protein CASTIGITYNEQFF. V and J are TRBV6-1 and TRBJ2-1; D uncertain. Germline CDR1 reads MNHNS; CDR2 reads SASEGT. Trimming removed 7 bases from V and 2 bases from J, with 12 bases in between. The CDR3 runs to 14 residues.

The chain recombines TRBV28 with TRBJ1-3; D is perhaps TRBD1 (6 bases). There are 19 residues in the CDR3. Between the trimmed V and J ends, which lost 5 bases and 4 bases, there was a span of 27 bases. Germline-derived CDR1 and CDR2 are MDHEN and SYDVKM. The chain's CDR3 is CASSISPGAIPDGGNTIYF. In DNA form, the CDR3 reads TGTGCCAGCAGTATCAGCCCAGGGGCCATTCCTGATGGGGGAAACACCATATATTTT. Full variable domain (missing parts from reference TRBV28 and TRBJ1-3): DVKVTQSSRYLVKRTGEKVFLECVQDMDHENMFWYRQDPGLGLRLIYFSYDVKMKEKGDIPEGYSVSREKKERFSLILESASTNQTSMYLCASSISPGAIPDGGNTIYFGEGSWLTVV.

The rearrangement uses TRBV10-2 and TRBJ2-7; D is possibly TRBD2 (6 bases). This CDR3 is built from 15 residues. Trimming took off 2 bases at V and 6 bases at J, with 17 bases between the two ends. Germline values: CDR1 WSHSY, CDR2 SAAADI. The CDR3 sequence is CASSEGAGGRREQYF. The CDR3 nucleotides are TGCGCCAGCAGTGAGGGGGCAGGTGGGAGGCGCGAGCAGTACTTC.

In its sample, this clone was seen once. This chain uses TRBV7-2 with TRBJ1-4; no reliable D call. Germline assignment: CDR1 SGHTA and CDR2 FQGNSA. The CDR3 has 14 amino acids. The V and J ends lost 4 bases and 4 bases respectively, with 10 bases between them. CDR3: CASSWRTDNEKLFF. The CDR3 DNA reads TGTGCCAGCAGCTGGAGGACGGATAATGAAAAACTGTTTTTT. Drawing the rest from reference TRBV7-2 and TRBJ1-4, the complete variable domain is GAGVSQSPSNKVTEKGKDVELRCDPISGHTALYWYRQSLGQGLEFLIYFQGNSAPDKSGLPSDRFSAERTGGSVSTLTIQRTQQEDSAVYLCASSWRTDNEKLFFGSGTQLSVL.

This rearrangement joins TRBV6-1 to TRBJ2-5, with TRBD2 matching 14 bases. Germline assignment: CDR1 MNHNS and CDR2 SASEGT. CDR3 length: 18 residues. J was trimmed by 5 bases and V by 0 bases; bases with no gene match: 8. The DNA of the CDR3 is TGTGCCAGCAGTGAAGCGACTAGCGGGAGGGGGTTGGGTGAGACCCAGTACTTC. Its protein product is CASSEATSGRGLGETQYF.

J is TRBJ2-3 and V is TRBV12-5; D remains unclear. The CDR3 spans 14 residues. V was shortened by 1 base and J by 6 bases, with 11 bases between the two germline ends. Germline V gene lookup returns CDR1 LGHNT and CDR2 FRNRAP. DNA of the CDR3: TGTGCTAGTGGTTTGGGGGCCATATGGGATACGCAGTATTTT. This sequence encodes CASGLGAIWDTQYF.

The chain is built from TRBV6-1 and TRBJ2-7, with 8 bases matching TRBD2. The V segment lost 7 bases and the J segment 4 bases; nucleotides outside the gene matches: 6. The germline gives CDR1 MNHNS, CDR2 SASEGT. This CDR3 contains 13 residues. In nucleotides, the CDR3 is TGTGCCAGCAAACGGACTAGCACTTACGAGCAGTACTTC. Translating gives CASKRTSTYEQYF.

The rearrangement links TRBV15 to TRBJ1-5; possible D gene TRBD1, 5 bases. The germline V and J ends were trimmed by 2 bases and 4 bases, with 9 bases remaining between them. Germline-derived CDR1 and CDR2 are LNHNV and YYDKDF (reference sequence). There are 14 residues in the CDR3. The CDR3 region has the DNA TGTGCCACCAGCAGATTGGGGGAAAATCAGCCCCAGCATTTT. Translated, it gives CATSRLGENQPQHF.

This chain uses TRBV9 with TRBJ2-5; possibly TRBD2 for D (7 bases). The CDR3 extends over 15 amino acids. In germline, CDR1 is SGDLS, CDR2 YYNGEE. The V and J ends lost 7 bases and 6 bases respectively, with 22 bases between them. CDR3 region: CASSGGGGAVKTQYF. The CDR3 DNA reads as TGTGCCAGCTCTGGGGGAGGGGGAGCAGTAAAGACCCAGTACTTC. The variable domain in full, completed from reference TRBV9 and TRBJ2-5, reads DSGVTQTPKHLITATGQRVTLRCSPRSGDLSVYWYQQSLDQGLQFLIQYYNGEERAKGNILERFSAQQFPDLHSELNLSSLELGDSALYFCASSGGGGAVKTQYFGPGTRLLVL.